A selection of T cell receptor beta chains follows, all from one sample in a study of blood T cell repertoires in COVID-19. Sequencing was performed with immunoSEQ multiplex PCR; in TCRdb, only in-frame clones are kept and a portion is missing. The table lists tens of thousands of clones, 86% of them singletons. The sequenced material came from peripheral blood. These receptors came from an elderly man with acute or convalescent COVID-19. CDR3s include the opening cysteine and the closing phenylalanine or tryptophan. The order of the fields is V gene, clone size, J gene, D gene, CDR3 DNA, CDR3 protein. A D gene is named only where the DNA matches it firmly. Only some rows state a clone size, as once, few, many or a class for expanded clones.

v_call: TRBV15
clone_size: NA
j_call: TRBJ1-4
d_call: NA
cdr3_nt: TGTGCCACCAGCAGAGCAGGGGCAACTAATGAAAAACTGTTTTTT
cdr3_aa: CATSRAGATNEKLFF

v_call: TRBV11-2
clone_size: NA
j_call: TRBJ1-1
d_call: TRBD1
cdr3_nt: TGTGCCAGCAGCGTCCGACAGGGGGGAGGCACTGAAGCTTTCTTT
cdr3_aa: CASSVRQGGGTEAFF

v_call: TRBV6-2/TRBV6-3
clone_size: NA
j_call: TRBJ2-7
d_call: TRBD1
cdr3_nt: TGTGCCAGCAGCTCCGGGACAGGGGCCCCCTCGCCTTACGAGCAGTACTTC
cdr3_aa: CASSSGTGAPSPYEQYF

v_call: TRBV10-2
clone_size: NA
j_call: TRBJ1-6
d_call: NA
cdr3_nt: TGCGCCAGCAGTGAGGCGGGCGCTCCCTTTAATTCACCCCTCCACTTT
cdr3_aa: CASSEAGAPFNSPLHF

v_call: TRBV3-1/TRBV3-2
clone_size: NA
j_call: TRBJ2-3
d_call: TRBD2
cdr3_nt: TGTGCCAGCAGCCAAGCGGGGGGGACGCAGTATTTT
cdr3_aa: CASSQAGGTQYF

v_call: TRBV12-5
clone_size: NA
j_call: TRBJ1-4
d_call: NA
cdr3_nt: TGTGCTAGTGGTTTGGTCATCGGAGAGGTTAATGAAAAACTGTTTTTT
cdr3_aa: CASGLVIGEVNEKLFF

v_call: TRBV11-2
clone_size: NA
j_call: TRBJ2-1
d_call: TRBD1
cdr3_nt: TGTGCCAGCAGCGGGCGACAGGGGCGAATTTTATTCTTC
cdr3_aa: CASSGRQGRILFF

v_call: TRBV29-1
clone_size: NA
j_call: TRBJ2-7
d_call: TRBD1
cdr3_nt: TGCAGCGTTGCGGGTGGGCAGGGGGTCCCGTACTTC
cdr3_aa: CSVAGGQGVPYF

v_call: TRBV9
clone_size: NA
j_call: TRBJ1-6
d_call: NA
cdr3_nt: TGTGCCAGCAGCGCCCGAACCTCCAGGGGAAAGAATTCACCCCTCCACTTT
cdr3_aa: CASSARTSRGKNSPLHF

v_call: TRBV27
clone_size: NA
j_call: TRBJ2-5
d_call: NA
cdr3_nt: TGTGCCAGCAGTTTAGCAGGGAGGCAAGAGACCCAGTACTTC
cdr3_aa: CASSLAGRQETQYF

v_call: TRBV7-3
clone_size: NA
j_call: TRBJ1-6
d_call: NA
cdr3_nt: TGTGCCAGCAGACAAGAAAAGTCACCCCTCCACTTT
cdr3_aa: CASRQEKSPLHF

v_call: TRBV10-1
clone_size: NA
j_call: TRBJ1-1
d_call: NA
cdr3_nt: TGCGCCAGCAGTGAAACAGGGCGTACTGAAGCTTTCTTT
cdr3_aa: CASSETGRTEAFF

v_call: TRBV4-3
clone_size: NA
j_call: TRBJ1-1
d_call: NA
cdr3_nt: TGCGCCAGCAGCCAAGATCCGTACACTGAAGCTTTCTTT
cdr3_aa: CASSQDPYTEAFF

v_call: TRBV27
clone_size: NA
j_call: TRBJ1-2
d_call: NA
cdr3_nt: TGTGCCAGCAGTCCTAACAGGGTGCACGGCTACACCTTC
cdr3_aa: CASSPNRVHGYTF

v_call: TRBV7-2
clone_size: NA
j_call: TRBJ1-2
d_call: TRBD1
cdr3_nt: TGTGCCAGCAGCTTACTACCCGGGACAGGGGGAGGCTACACCTTC
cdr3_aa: CASSLLPGTGGGYTF

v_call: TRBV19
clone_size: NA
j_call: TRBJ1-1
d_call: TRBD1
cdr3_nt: TGTGCCAGTAGCCTGGACAGGGGAAGAACTGAAGCTTTCTTT
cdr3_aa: CASSLDRGRTEAFF

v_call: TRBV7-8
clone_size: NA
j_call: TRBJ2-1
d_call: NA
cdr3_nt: TGTGCCAGCAGCCCAGGACTTGTTAATGAGCAGTTCTTC
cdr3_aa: CASSPGLVNEQFF

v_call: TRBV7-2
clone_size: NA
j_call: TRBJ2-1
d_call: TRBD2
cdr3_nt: TGTGCCAGCAGCTTACCCCACGGACTAGCGGGGGTGGGGAATGAGCAGTTCTTC
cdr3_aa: CASSLPHGLAGVGNEQFF

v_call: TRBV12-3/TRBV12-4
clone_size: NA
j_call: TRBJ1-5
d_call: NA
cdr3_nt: TGTGCCAGCAGTTTTTCCCTTCAGCCCCAGCATTTT
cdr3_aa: CASSFSLQPQHF

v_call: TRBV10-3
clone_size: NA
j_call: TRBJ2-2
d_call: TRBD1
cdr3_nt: TGTGCCATCAGTGAGTCGAGAGGGACAGGGGGTTACACCGGGGAGCTGTTTTTT
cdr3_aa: CAISESRGTGGYTGELFF

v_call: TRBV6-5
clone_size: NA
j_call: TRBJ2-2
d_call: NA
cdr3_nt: TGTGCCAGCAGTTACTACAGGGAGAACACCGGGGAGCTGTTTTTT
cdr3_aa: CASSYYRENTGELFF

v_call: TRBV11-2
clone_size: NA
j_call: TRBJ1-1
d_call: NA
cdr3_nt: TGTGCCAGCAGCTTCGGGAACACTGAAGCTTTCTTT
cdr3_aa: CASSFGNTEAFF

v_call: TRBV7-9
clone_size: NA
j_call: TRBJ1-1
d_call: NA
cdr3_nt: TGTGCCAGCAGCCTGGAGGTAGGCACTCTGGGTTTCTTT
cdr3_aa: CASSLEVGTLGFF

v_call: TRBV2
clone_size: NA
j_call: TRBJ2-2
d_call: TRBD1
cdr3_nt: TGTGCCAGCAGGGGGATGACAGGGGTCACCGGGGAGCTGTTTTTT
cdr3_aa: CASRGMTGVTGELFF

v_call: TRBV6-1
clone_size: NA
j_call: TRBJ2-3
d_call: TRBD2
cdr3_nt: TGTGCCAGCAGTGAGCGGGGGGGCACAGATACGCAGTATTTT
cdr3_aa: CASSERGGTDTQYF

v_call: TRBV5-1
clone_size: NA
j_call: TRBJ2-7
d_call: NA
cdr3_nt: TGCGCCAGCAGCCTGACAGGATCCCGAGACGAGCAGTACTTC
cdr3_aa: CASSLTGSRDEQYF

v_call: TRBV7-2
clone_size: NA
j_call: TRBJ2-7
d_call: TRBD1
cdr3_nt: TGTGCCAGCAGCTTAGAGACAGGGGCCCCCTACGAGCAGTACTTC
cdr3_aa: CASSLETGAPYEQYF

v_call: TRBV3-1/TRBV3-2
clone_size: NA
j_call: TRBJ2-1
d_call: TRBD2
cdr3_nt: TGTGCCAGCAGCCTAGCGGGGGGGCCGGGCAATGAGCAGTTCTTC
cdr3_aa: CASSLAGGPGNEQFF

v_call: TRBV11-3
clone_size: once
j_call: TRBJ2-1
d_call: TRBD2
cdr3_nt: TGTGCCAGCAGCTTCGGGGGGGCCTCTCCCTACAATGAGCAGTTCTTC
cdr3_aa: CASSFGGASPYNEQFF

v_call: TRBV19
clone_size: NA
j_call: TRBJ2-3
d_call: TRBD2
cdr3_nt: TGTGCCAGTAGTACTCTAGCGGGGGCCACAGATACGCAGTATTTT
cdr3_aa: CASSTLAGATDTQYF

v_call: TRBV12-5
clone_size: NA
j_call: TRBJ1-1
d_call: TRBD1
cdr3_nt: TGTGCTAGTGCCGGGACAGGGGGCTCCACTGAAGCTTTCTTT
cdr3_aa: CASAGTGGSTEAFF

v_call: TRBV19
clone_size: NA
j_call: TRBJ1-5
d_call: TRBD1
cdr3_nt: TGTGCCAGTAGTACCGGGACAGACAATCAGCCCCAGCATTTT
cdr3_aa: CASSTGTDNQPQHF

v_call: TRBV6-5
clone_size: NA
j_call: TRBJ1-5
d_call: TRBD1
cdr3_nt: TGTGCCAGCAGTACGGGACAGAATTCCAATCAGCCCCAGCATTTT
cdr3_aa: CASSTGQNSNQPQHF

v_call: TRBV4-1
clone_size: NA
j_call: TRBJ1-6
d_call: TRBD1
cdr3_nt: TGCGCCAGCAGCCTAGGACAGGGGAGTTCACCCCTCCACTTT
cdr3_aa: CASSLGQGSSPLHF

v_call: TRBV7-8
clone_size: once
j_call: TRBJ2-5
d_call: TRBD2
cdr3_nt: TGTGCCAGCAGCTTAAGCGGGGGGGTGCAAGAGACCCAGTACTTC
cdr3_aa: CASSLSGGVQETQYF

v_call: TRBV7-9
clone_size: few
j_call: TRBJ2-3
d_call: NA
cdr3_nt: TGTGCCAGCAGCCGTGGGACAACAGATACGCAGTATTTT
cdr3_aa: CASSRGTTDTQYF

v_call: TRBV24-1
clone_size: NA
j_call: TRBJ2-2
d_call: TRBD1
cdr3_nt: TGTGCCACCAGTGATTGGACAGGCGGAGGCGGGGAGCTGTTTTTT
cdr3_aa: CATSDWTGGGGELFF